These T cell receptor beta chains were read from a single sample in a study of CD8+CD57+ T cells in acquired aplastic anemia. TCRdb re-analysed the reads in MiXCR, keeping a single row per CDR3 protein. Among around 170,000 distinct CDR3 sequences, roughly 63% were seen once, and the ten largest hold 45%. What was sequenced was sorted CD4+, CD8+, or CD8+CD57+ T cells (not recorded which) from PBMCs. All receptors derive from a human donor in good health. Both conserved end residues are part of each CDR3. Fields, in order: V gene, J gene, D gene, CDR3 length, clone size, CDR3 protein, CDR3 DNA. D genes are given only for firm matches. Rows may omit the clone size; those that give it use once, few, many or a size class.

v_call: TRBV30; j_call: TRBJ1-2; d_call: TRBD1; cdr3_length: 12; clone_size: many; cdr3_aa: CAWTGTGDGYTF; cdr3_nt: TGTGCCTGGACGGGGACAGGGGATGGCTACACCTTC
v_call: TRBV11-2; j_call: TRBJ1-4; d_call: TRBD1; cdr3_length: 15; clone_size: many; cdr3_aa: CASSLDDRVAEKLFF; cdr3_nt: TGTGCCAGCAGCCTAGATGACAGGGTGGCTGAAAAACTGTTTTTT
v_call: TRBV2; j_call: TRBJ2-3; d_call: TRBD1; cdr3_length: 14; clone_size: -; cdr3_aa: CASRRTGTRDTQYF; cdr3_nt: TGTGCCAGCAGACGGACAGGGACCCGAGATACGCAGTATTTT
v_call: TRBV24-1; j_call: TRBJ1-1; d_call: TRBD1; cdr3_length: 15; clone_size: many; cdr3_aa: CATSDSTTGDTEAFF; cdr3_nt: TGTGCCACCAGTGATTCGACGACAGGGGACACTGAAGCTTTCTTT
v_call: TRBV7-7; j_call: TRBJ1-1; d_call: -; cdr3_length: 13; clone_size: -; cdr3_aa: CASSFMENTEAFF; cdr3_nt: TGTGCCAGCAGCTTTATGGAGAACACTGAAGCTTTCTTT
v_call: TRBV19; j_call: TRBJ1-3; d_call: -; cdr3_length: 18; clone_size: -; cdr3_aa: CASSILNRDLFSGNTIYF; cdr3_nt: TGTGCCAGTAGTATTTTAAACAGGGACTTATTCTCTGGAAACACCATATATTTT
v_call: TRBV10-1; j_call: TRBJ2-7; d_call: -; cdr3_length: 14; clone_size: once; cdr3_aa: CASSENGANYEQYF; cdr3_nt: TGTGCCAGCAGTGAGAATGGGGCTAACTACGAGCAGTACTTC
v_call: TRBV2; j_call: TRBJ2-1; d_call: TRBD2; cdr3_length: 14; clone_size: -; cdr3_aa: CASRAGLAVNEQFF; cdr3_nt: TGTGCCAGCAGAGCGGGACTAGCGGTGAATGAGCAGTTCTTC
v_call: TRBV2; j_call: TRBJ1-6; d_call: -; cdr3_length: 13; clone_size: -; cdr3_aa: CASKRDKASPLHF; cdr3_nt: TGTGCCAGCAAACGGGACAAAGCTTCACCCCTCCACTTT
v_call: TRBV25-1; j_call: TRBJ1-5; d_call: -; cdr3_length: 12; clone_size: few; cdr3_aa: CASRRGNQPQHF; cdr3_nt: TGTGCCAGCCGAAGGGGCAATCAGCCCCAGCATTTT
v_call: TRBV27; j_call: TRBJ1-3; d_call: TRBD1; cdr3_length: 16; clone_size: -; cdr3_aa: CASSSGTALSGNTIYF; cdr3_nt: TGTGCCAGCAGTTCAGGGACAGCCCTCTCTGGAAACACCATATATTTT